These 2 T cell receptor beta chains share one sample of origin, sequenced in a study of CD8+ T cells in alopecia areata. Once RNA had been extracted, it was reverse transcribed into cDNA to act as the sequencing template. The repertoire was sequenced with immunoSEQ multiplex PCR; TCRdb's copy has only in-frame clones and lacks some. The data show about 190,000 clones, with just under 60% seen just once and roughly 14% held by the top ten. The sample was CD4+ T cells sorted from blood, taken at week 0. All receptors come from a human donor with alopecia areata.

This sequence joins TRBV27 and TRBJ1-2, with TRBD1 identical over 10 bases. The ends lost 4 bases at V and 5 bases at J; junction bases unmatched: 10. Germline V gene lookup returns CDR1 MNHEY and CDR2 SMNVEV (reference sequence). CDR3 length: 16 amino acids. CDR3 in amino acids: CASSSPTRQGAYGYTF. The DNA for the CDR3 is TGTGCCAGCAGTTCTCCAACCCGACAGGGGGCGTATGGCTACACCTTC.

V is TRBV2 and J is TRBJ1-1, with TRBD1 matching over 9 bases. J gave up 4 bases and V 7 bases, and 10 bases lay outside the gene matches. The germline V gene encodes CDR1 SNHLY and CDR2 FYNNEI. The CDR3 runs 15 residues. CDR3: CASKAGTGKSTEAFF. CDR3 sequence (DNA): TGTGCCAGCAAGGCCGGGACAGGGAAGAGCACTGAAGCTTTCTTT.